This T cell receptor (beta chain) appears in the sequencing data of a study of control samples from healthy donors and cancer patients. Profiled with immunoSEQ multiplex PCR; TCRdb holds only in-frame clones, not every one. The table includes 60,000 to 80,000 clones, less than 90% detected once. With V trimmed by 0 bases and J by 6 bases, 5 bases remained unmatched. Germline V gene lookup returns CDR1 SGHRS and CDR2 YFSETQ. The CDR3 loop spans 14 amino acids. The chain uses TRBV5-1 and TRBJ1-2; 7 bases are a match to TRBD1. Material: blood. The TCR originated in a woman aged 50 to 65 in good health. As DNA, the CDR3 is TGCGCCAGCAGCTTGGACAGGGGAGGCAATGGCTACACCTTC. Translating it yields CASSLDRGGNGYTF.